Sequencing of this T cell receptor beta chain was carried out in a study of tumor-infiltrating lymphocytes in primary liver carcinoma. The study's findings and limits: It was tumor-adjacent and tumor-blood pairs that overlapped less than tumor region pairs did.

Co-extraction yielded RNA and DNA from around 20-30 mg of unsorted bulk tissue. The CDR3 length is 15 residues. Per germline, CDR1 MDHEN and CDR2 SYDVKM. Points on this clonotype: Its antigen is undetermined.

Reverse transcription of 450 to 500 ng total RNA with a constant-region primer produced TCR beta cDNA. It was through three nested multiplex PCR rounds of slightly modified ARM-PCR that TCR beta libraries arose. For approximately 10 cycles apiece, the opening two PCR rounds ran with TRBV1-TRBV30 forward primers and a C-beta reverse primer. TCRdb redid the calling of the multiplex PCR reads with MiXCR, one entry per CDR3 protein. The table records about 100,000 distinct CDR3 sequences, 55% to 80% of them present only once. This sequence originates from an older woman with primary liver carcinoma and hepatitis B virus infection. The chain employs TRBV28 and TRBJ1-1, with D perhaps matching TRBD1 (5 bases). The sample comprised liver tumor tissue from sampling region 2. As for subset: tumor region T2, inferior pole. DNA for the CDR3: TGTAGCAGCGGGGCGTCGCTCGGCCAGGGCACTGAAGCTTTCTTT. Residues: CSSGASLGQGTEAFF.